This is a list of T cell receptor beta chains from one sample in a study of blood T cell repertoires in COVID-19. TCRdb's copy holds only in-frame clones and misses some; the assay was immunoSEQ multiplex PCR. This sample has about 370,000 clones, with more than 80% found just once. The sample comprised PBMCs or T cells enriched from blood (not recorded which). The receptors stem from a man aged 18 to 30 who had recovered from COVID-19. CDR3s leave out the opening cysteine and the closing phenylalanine or tryptophan.

V	length	J	CDR3
TRBV11-1	13	TRBJ2-3	ASSPMDISTDTQY
TRBV18	13	TRBJ2-7	ASSPGIGKAYEQY
TRBV6-1	12	TRBJ1-2	ASSEAEANYGYT
TRBV27	22	TRBJ1-5	ASSLSLRRYQPFHRAYSNQPQH
TRBV5-8	12	TRBJ1-2	ASSLWGANYGYT
TRBV23-1	13	TRBJ1-5	ASRGQPNSNQPQH
TRBV27	13	TRBJ1-1	ASTALTGVNTEAF
TRBV27	14	TRBJ1-1	ASYPRGRLISTEAF
TRBV2	12	TRBJ1-5	ASSGGQGNQPQH
TRBV5-6	11	TRBJ1-2	ASSDTGGNGYT
TRBV6-1	13	TRBJ1-4	ASSEGGTGNEKLF
TRBV28	15	TRBJ2-4	ASSYPGQGWPKNIQY
TRBV6-2/TRBV6-3	12	TRBJ2-7	ASSWGTGAYEQY
TRBV6-5	11	TRBJ2-3	ASSRQDTDTQY
TRBV3-1/TRBV3-2	11	TRBJ2-7	ASSQDPGDEQY
TRBV7-9	13	TRBJ2-7	ASSLLRDRGDEQY
TRBV3-1/TRBV3-2	17	TRBJ1-6	ASSQGRGYVGLNNSPLH
TRBV29-1	11	TRBJ1-2	SVSAGDRYGYT
TRBV28	10	TRBJ1-2	ASVSQGYGYT
TRBV11-2	13	TRBJ2-7	ASRVGGSSSYEQY
TRBV5-1	12	TRBJ1-6	ASSLGDRQDLLH
TRBV6-5	9	TRBJ1-2	ASSRGLGYT
TRBV29-1	12	TRBJ1-5	SVTTGGPNQPQH
TRBV24-1	10	TRBJ1-5	ATSDRTGPQH
TRBV19	13	TRBJ1-6	ASSIKEGVPIPLH
TRBV4-1	12	TRBJ1-5	ASSQELLNQPQH
TRBV4-2	10	TRBJ2-1	ASSQNPSGSV
TRBV19	14	TRBJ1-2	ASTLGQPLANYGYT
TRBV5-1	11	TRBJ1-5	ASSWDINQPQH
TRBV7-6	12	TRBJ2-1	ASSLAALGNEQF
TRBV7-5	13	TRBJ1-2	ARSLAGQVNYGYT
TRBV18	14	TRBJ1-1	ASSPPYGGWGAEAF
TRBV23-1	13	TRBJ2-5	ASTHRDRSYEAQY
TRBV14	14	TRBJ1-1	ASSQEGTALNTEAF
TRBV5-1	13	TRBJ2-7	ASSLGQGSPYEQY
TRBV12-3/TRBV12-4	10	TRBJ1-2	ASRGAQGDGT
TRBV2	12	TRBJ2-3	ASSEGLAGDTQY
TRBV3-1/TRBV3-2	12	TRBJ1-1	ASSQGSGNTEAF
TRBV6-1	14	TRBJ2-5	ASREKPGGVKETQY
TRBV6-5	11	TRBJ2-7	ASSYSSAYEQY
TRBV27	13	TRBJ2-1	ASTLRGPSYNEQF
TRBV28	13	TRBJ1-1	ASSPWDSLNTEAF
TRBV5-1	16	TRBJ1-2	ASSYPGGAMDRYYGYT
TRBV5-1	14	TRBJ2-7	ASSWSPRTGSYEQY
TRBV3-1/TRBV3-2	13	TRBJ2-1	ASSQGQTSAHEQF
TRBV2	13	TRBJ2-1	ASTFSSPLYNEQF
TRBV19	13	TRBJ1-5	ASTRDREGNQPQH
TRBV19	13	TRBJ2-1	ASSLTSGSFDEQF
TRBV4-3	14	TRBJ2-7	ASSQDRLGEGGEQY
TRBV28	12	TRBJ2-7	ASSAPLASYEQY
TRBV2	12	TRBJ1-1	ASTEGGANTEAF
TRBV24-1	15	TRBJ1-3	ATSAGTGTFSGNTIY
TRBV10-3	12	TRBJ2-1	ASYRGDSYNEQF
TRBV9	16	TRBJ2-5	ASTDSSSSGQSQETQY
TRBV9	12	TRBJ2-7	ASSLKESSYEQY
TRBV4-2	12	TRBJ1-2	ASSQDLSLYGYT